The 8 T cell receptor beta chains below all came from one sample that was sequenced in a study of radiation and T cells in renal cell carcinoma. Time point: blood 2 weeks post-SBRT. Sample treatment: 15 Gy SBRT to primary tumor, nephrectomy 4 weeks later. TCRdb's table, derived via immunoSEQ multiplex PCR, lists solely in-frame clones and lacks some. The sample holds some 120,000 clones; over 75% are singletons and the top ten take less than 2.5%. This sample comprised blood, obtained from a patient whose treatment included radiotherapy and nephrectomy. These receptors originate from an older woman with renal cell carcinoma.

The J gene is TRBJ1-1, the V gene TRBV6-6, with D perhaps matching TRBD1 (6 bases). The CDR3 length is 14 residues. Germline V lookup: CDR1 MNHNY, CDR2 SVGAGI (reference sequence). The V and J ends lost 5 bases and 4 bases respectively, with 14 bases between them. As DNA, the CDR3 is TGTGCCAGCAGTATTCAGGGGTTCGGCACTGAAGCTTTCTTT. This codes for CASSIQGFGTEAFF.

In DNA form, the CDR3 reads TGCGCCAGCAGCCAAGGCAGGGGCCGAAGCACAGATACGCAGTATTTT. It yields the protein CASSQGRGRSTDTQYF. The chain employs TRBV4-1 and TRBJ2-3; D might be TRBD1 (6 bases). Trimming left V 1 base short and J 0 bases short, with 11 bases between. Per germline, CDR1 MGHRA and CDR2 YSYEKL. This CDR3 has 16 residues.

This clone was detected only once. This chain links TRBV5-4 with TRBJ2-3; maybe TRBD1 (6 bases). Germline lookup yields CDR1 SGHNT and CDR2 YYREEE (reference sequence). The CDR3 sequence is 15 residues long. Between the trimmed V and J ends, which lost 4 bases and 0 bases, there was a span of 12 bases. The CDR3 region has the DNA TGTGCCAGCAGCGTGGGACAATCGAGCACAGATACGCAGTATTTT. It specifies CASSVGQSSTDTQYF. Combining the CDR3 with reference TRBV5-4 and TRBJ2-3 gives the whole variable domain ETGVTQSPTHLIKTRGQQVTLRCSSQSGHNTVSWYQQALGQGPQFIFQYYREEENGRGNFPPRFSGLQFPNYSSELNVNALELDDSALYLCASSVGQSSTDTQYFGPGTRLTVL.

The DNA for the CDR3 is TGCGCCAGCGGGTTGGGTGAGGGACCCTATGGCTACACCTTC. Translating gives CASGLGEGPYGYTF. The rearrangement joins TRBV5-1 to TRBJ1-2; D perhaps matches TRBD1 (5 bases). The CDR3 contains 14 residues. Germline V CDR1 and CDR2: SGHRS, YFSETQ. Trimming shortened V by 7 bases and J by 4 bases, and 17 bases separated the two germline ends.

The chain combines TRBV9 with TRBJ1-6; weak D call: TRBD1 (6 bases). V dropped 3 bases and J dropped 6 bases, with 13 bases sitting between them. The CDR3 is made up of 15 amino acids. Germline CDR1 is SGDLS and CDR2 is YYNGEE. CDR3 protein: CASSGQAKSNSPLHF. DNA of the CDR3: TGTGCCAGCAGCGGACAGGCGAAGAGTAATTCACCCCTCCACTTT. Full variable domain (remainder filled in from reference TRBV9 and TRBJ1-6): DSGVTQTPKHLITATGQRVTLRCSPRSGDLSVYWYQQSLDQGLQFLIQYYNGEERAKGNILERFSAQQFPDLHSELNLSSLELGDSALYFCASSGQAKSNSPLHFGNGTRLTVT.

This chain joins TRBV5-1 and TRBJ2-5; tentatively, D is TRBD1 or TRBD2 (5 bases each). V was cut by 2 bases and J by 3 bases, with 11 bases left in between. CDR1 and CDR2 (germline): SGHRS, YFSETQ. CDR3 length equals 14 residues. The CDR3 loop is CASSFNGAKETQYF. CDR3 nucleotide sequence: TGCGCCAGCAGCTTTAACGGGGCGAAAGAGACCCAGTACTTC.

V gene TRBV9 combines with J gene TRBJ2-1, with D possibly being TRBD2 (5 bases). Trimming cost V 0 bases and J 0 bases, with 13 bases left between them. In germline, CDR1 is SGDLS, CDR2 YYNGEE. The CDR3 consists of 17 residues. CDR3 bases: TGTGCCAGCAGCGTAGCTACGCGGGTCAGCTCCTACAATGAGCAGTTCTTC. The encoded protein is CASSVATRVSSYNEQFF.

The V and J genes are TRBV7-9 and TRBJ2-7; TRBD1 matches 9 bases. V gave up 4 bases and J gave up 0 bases; unmatched junction bases: 10. The germline V gene has CDR1 SEHNR and CDR2 FQNEAQ (reference sequence). This CDR3 region has 17 residues. The CDR3 region is CASSSTPGTGSSYEQYF. Here the CDR3 DNA reads TGTGCCAGCAGCTCAACCCCCGGGACAGGGAGCTCCTACGAGCAGTACTTC. Looking up the rest from reference TRBV7-9 and TRBJ2-7 gives the full variable domain: DTGVSQNPRHKITKRGQNVTFRCDPISEHNRLYWYRQTLGQGPEFLTYFQNEAQLEKSRLLSDRFSAERPKGSFSTLEIQRTEQGDSAMYLCASSSTPGTGSSYEQYFGPGTRLTVT.